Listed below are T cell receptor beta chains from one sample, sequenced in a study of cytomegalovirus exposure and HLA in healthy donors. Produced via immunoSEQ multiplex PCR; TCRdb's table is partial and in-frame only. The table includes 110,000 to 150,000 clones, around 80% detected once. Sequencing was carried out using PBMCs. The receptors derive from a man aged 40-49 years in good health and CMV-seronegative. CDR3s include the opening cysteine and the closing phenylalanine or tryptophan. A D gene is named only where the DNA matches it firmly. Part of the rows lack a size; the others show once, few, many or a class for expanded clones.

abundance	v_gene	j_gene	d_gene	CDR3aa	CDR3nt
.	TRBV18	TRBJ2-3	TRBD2	CASSPALAAIITDTQYF	TGTGCCAGCTCACCAGCTCTAGCGGCGATAATTACAGATACGCAGTATTTT
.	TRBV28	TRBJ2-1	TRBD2	CASSSGGASNEQFF	TGTGCCAGCAGTTCCGGGGGGGCATCCAATGAGCAGTTCTTC
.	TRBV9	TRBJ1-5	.	CASSVGGGFNQPQHF	TGTGCCAGCAGCGTAGGAGGTGGGTTTAATCAGCCCCAGCATTTT
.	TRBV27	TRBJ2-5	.	CASSLSSVSGETQYF	TGTGCCAGCAGTTTATCTAGTGTCTCGGGAGAGACCCAGTACTTC
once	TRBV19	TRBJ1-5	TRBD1	CASRGRQGGGNQPQHF	TGTGCCAGTAGAGGTCGACAGGGGGGAGGGAATCAGCCCCAGCATTTT
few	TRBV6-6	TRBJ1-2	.	CASSPGTTVYGYTF	TGTGCCAGCAGTCCCGGGACAACCGTCTATGGCTACACCTTC
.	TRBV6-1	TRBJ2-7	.	CASTKGGSTYEQYF	TGTGCCAGCACCAAAGGGGGAAGCACCTACGAGCAGTACTTC
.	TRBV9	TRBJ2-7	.	CASSGTPHPADEQYF	TGTGCCAGCAGCGGGACCCCTCACCCAGCGGACGAGCAGTACTTC
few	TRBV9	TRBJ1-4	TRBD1	CASSATGQTNEKLFF	TGTGCCAGCAGCGCGACAGGGCAGACTAATGAAAAACTGTTTTTT
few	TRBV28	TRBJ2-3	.	CASSLSTDTQYF	TGTGCCAGCAGTCTAAGCACAGATACGCAGTATTTT
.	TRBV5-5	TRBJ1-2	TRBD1	CASSLSGWTGMIWNYGYTF	TGTGCCAGCAGCTTGAGTGGGTGGACAGGGATGATATGGAACTATGGCTACACCTTC
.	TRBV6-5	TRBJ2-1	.	CASSYLGRGKSEEQFF	TGTGCCAGCAGTTACCTCGGTAGGGGGAAAAGCGAGGAGCAGTTCTTC
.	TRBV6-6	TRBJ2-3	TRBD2	CASSRGLAGGADTQYF	TGTGCCAGCAGCCGCGGACTAGCGGGGGGGGCGGATACGCAGTATTTT
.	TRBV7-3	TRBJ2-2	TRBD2	CASSSPTSGGAGGELFF	TGTGCCAGCAGCTCCCCGACTAGCGGGGGGGCGGGCGGGGAGCTGTTTTTT